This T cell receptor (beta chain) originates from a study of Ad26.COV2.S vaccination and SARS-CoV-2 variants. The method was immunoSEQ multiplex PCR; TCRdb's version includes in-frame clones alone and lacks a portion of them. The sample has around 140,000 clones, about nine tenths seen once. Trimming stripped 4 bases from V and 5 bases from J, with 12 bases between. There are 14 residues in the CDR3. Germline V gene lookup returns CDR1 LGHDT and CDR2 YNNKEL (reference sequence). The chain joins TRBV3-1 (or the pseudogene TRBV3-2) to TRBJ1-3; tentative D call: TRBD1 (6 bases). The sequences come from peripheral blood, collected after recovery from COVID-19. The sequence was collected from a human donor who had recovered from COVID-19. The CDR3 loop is CASSLLTGRNTIYF. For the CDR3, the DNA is TGTGCCAGCAGCCTCCTAACAGGGAGAAACACCATATATTTT.